The 29 T cell receptor beta chains below come from one sample, sequenced in a study of blood T cell repertoires in COVID-19. Assay: immunoSEQ multiplex PCR; the TCRdb copy retains only in-frame clones and omits some. Of roughly 250,000 clones listed, approximately 82% are singletons. Sequencing input: peripheral blood. The origin of the receptors is an elderly woman with acute or convalescent COVID-19.

The chain uses TRBV29-1 and TRBJ2-5; the D gene is possibly TRBD1 (7 bases). CDR1 is SQVTM and CDR2 is ANQGSEA in the germline V gene. The CDR3 has 13 amino acids. V lost 7 bases and J lost 2, with 14 bases in between. The CDR3 DNA reads TGCAGCGCCGGGGCGGGACAGCAAGAGACCCAGTACTTC. It specifies CSAGAGQQETQYF.

The chain has TRBV6-6 and TRBJ1-6; 7 bases map to TRBD1. Germline trimming cut 6 bases from V and 7 bases from J; bases unmatched to any gene: 6. The CDR3 runs to 14 residues. Germline CDR1 is MNHNY and CDR2 is SVGAGI (reference sequence). This CDR3 is CASRLTGENSPLHF. The DNA of the CDR3 is TGTGCCAGCAGACTAACAGGGGAGAATTCACCCCTCCACTTT.

The chain uses TRBV19 and TRBJ2-3; weak D call: TRBD1 (6 bases). Germline V lookup: CDR1 LNHDA, CDR2 SQIVND (reference sequence). The CDR3 covers 16 residues. V dropped 6 bases and J dropped 4 bases, with 20 bases sitting between them. The CDR3, as DNA: TGTGCCAGTAGGGAACAGGGCGGTTCTAACCCAGATACGCAGTATTTT. Amino acid sequence: CASREQGGSNPDTQYF.

The rearrangement links TRBV6-2 or TRBV6-3 to TRBJ2-1; 9 bases agree with TRBD2. Germline CDR1 and CDR2: MNHEY and SVGEGT. The CDR3 runs to 12 residues. Unmatched junction bases numbered 2, after V lost 6 bases and J lost 8 bases. This CDR3 is CASSRGGDEQFF. The CDR3 DNA reads as TGTGCCAGCAGCCGCGGGGGGGATGAGCAGTTCTTC.

The CDR3 DNA sequence: TGTGCCAGCAGTGAATTGCCAGGGATGAGCACTGAAGCTTTCTTT. Residues: CASSELPGMSTEAFF. The V and J genes are TRBV6-1 and TRBJ1-1; perhaps TRBD1 as D (5 bases). The germline CDR1 and CDR2 sequences are MNHNS and SASEGT. CDR3 length equals 15 residues. The ends were cut back, 2 bases at V and 4 bases at J, with 14 bases in the middle.

The V and J genes are TRBV5-1 and TRBJ1-1; perhaps TRBD1 as D (5 bases). Germline V lookup: CDR1 SGHRS, CDR2 YFSETQ. V was cut by 5 bases and J by 6 bases, with 14 bases left in between. The CDR3 has 13 residues. The CDR3 spells CASSSGDWAEAFF. The DNA of the CDR3 is TGCGCCAGCAGTTCGGGGGATTGGGCTGAAGCTTTCTTT. Full variable domain (outside the CDR3, taken from reference TRBV5-1 and TRBJ1-1): KAGVTQTPRYLIKTRGQQVTLSCSPISGHRSVSWYQQTPGQGLQFLFEYFSETQRNKGNFPGRFSGRQFSNSRSEMNVSTLELGDSALYLCASSSGDWAEAFFGQGTRLTVV.

The chain recombines TRBV27 with TRBJ2-7, with D perhaps matching TRBD1 (6 bases). Trimming took 5 bases from V and 0 from J, leaving 11 bases between them. The germline V gene has CDR1 MNHEY and CDR2 SMNVEV (reference sequence). This CDR3 has 14 residues. Here the CDR3 DNA reads TGTGCCAGCAGTAGGAACAGGGACTCCTACGAGCAGTACTTC. It yields the protein CASSRNRDSYEQYF.

The CDR3 sequence is CASSQGTEGDQPLYGYTF. As DNA, the CDR3 is TGCGCCAGCAGCCAAGGGACTGAAGGTGACCAACCTTTGTATGGCTACACCTTC. The chain couples TRBV4-1 to TRBJ1-2; D unclear. Germline values: CDR1 MGHRA, CDR2 YSYEKL. V was cut by 1 base and J by 5 bases, with 23 bases left in between. CDR3 length: 18 amino acids.

This clone was recorded once. The same CDR3 is also encoded by other DNA sequences in this sample. The rearrangement joins TRBV30 to TRBJ2-1, with 8 bases that match TRBD2. Germline V gene lookup returns CDR1 GTSNPN and CDR2 SVGIG (reference sequence). Trimming cost V 0 bases and J 4 bases; bases outside gene matches: 2. The CDR3 is 14 residues long. Here the CDR3 DNA reads TGTGCCTGGAGTGTGGCTAGCGGGTACAATGAGCAGTTCTTC. It translates to CAWSVASGYNEQFF.

The rearrangement joins TRBV5-8 to TRBJ2-1; D call uncertain. Per the germline V gene, CDR1 is SGHTS and CDR2 is YDEGEE. The V end was cut by 0 bases, the J end by 8 bases, with 15 bases between. The CDR3 spans 15 residues. The CDR3 coding sequence is TGTGCCAGCAGCTTGGTGGCTGTATCGATCGATGAGCAGTTCTTC. Amino acids: CASSLVAVSIDEQFF.

This rearrangement joins TRBV3-1 (or the pseudogene TRBV3-2) to TRBJ2-7; TRBD1 matches at 7 bases. This CDR3 has 15 residues. Germline CDR1 and CDR2: LGHDT and YNNKEL (reference sequence). V was pared by 1 base and J by 1 base, with 4 bases of the junction left unmatched. The CDR3 coding sequence is TGTGCCAGCAGCCAAGGGGGGACAGTATCCTACGAGCAGTACTTC. This encodes CASSQGGTVSYEQYF.

The J gene is TRBJ2-7, the V gene TRBV28, with D perhaps TRBD1 (6 bases). The CDR3 consists of 14 residues. Trimming shortened V by 5 bases and J by 4 bases, and 15 bases separated the two germline ends. Germline CDR1 and CDR2: MDHEN and SYDVKM. The CDR3 sequence is CASSPAGDRYEQYF. The CDR3, as DNA: TGTGCCAGCAGTCCAGCAGGGGACCGATACGAGCAGTACTTC.

V usage is TRBV28 and J usage is TRBJ2-6; D gene ambiguous. V lost 3 bases and J lost 1, with 7 bases in between. Looked up from germline, CDR1 is MDHEN and CDR2 is SYDVKM. There are 15 residues in the CDR3. The CDR3 DNA is TGTGCCAGCAGTTTTGGAGCTTCTGGGGCCAACGTCCTGACTTTC. This codes for CASSFGASGANVLTF.

This clone was counted a few times. The chain links TRBV7-2 to TRBJ1-2; D is ambiguous. CDR1 is SGHTA, CDR2 FQGNSA, per germline. The CDR3 has 13 amino acids. Trimming removed 9 bases at V and 3 bases at J, with 14 bases between. The CDR3 reads CASKFGVYYGYTF. The CDR3 region has the DNA TGTGCCAGTAAATTCGGGGTTTACTATGGCTACACCTTC.

The chain recombines TRBV6-6 with TRBJ2-7; TRBD1 matches at 9 bases. With 0 bases clipped from V and 6 bases from J, the junction kept 3 bases outside the gene matches. The germline V gene encodes CDR1 MNHNY and CDR2 SVGAGI (reference sequence). The CDR3 loop spans 14 amino acids. In nucleotides, the CDR3 is TGTGCCAGCAGTTACTCGGGACAGGGATTCGAGCAGTACTTC. Its translation: CASSYSGQGFEQYF.

The chain has TRBV7-9 and TRBJ1-1, with a weak D call TRBD1 (5 bases). V lost 4 bases and J lost 11, with 14 bases in between. Germline CDR1 reads SEHNR; CDR2 reads FQNEAQ (reference sequence). CDR3 length: 12 amino acids. The DNA for the CDR3 is TGTGCCAGCAGCTCGCCGGGGGGTGGGGCTTTCTTT. Translating gives CASSSPGGGAFF.

This sequence joins TRBV6-6 and TRBJ2-1; TRBD2 matches at 10 bases. V was clipped by 6 bases and J by 1 base; unmatched bases: 6. The CDR3 contains 16 residues. Looked up from germline, CDR1 is MNHNY and CDR2 is SVGAGI (reference sequence). CDR3 in amino acids: CASRDRAGGSYNEQFF. In nucleotides, the CDR3 is TGTGCCAGCAGGGACAGAGCGGGGGGGTCCTACAATGAGCAGTTCTTC.

This chain joins TRBV28 and TRBJ1-3; TRBD1 matches at 9 bases. V lost 5 bases to trimming and J lost 6 bases; unmatched junction nucleotides: 8. Germline CDR1 is MDHEN and CDR2 is SYDVKM. This CDR3 region has 15 residues. The CDR3 protein is CASSPPGTGKNTIYF. As DNA, the CDR3 is TGTGCCAGCAGTCCGCCAGGGACAGGGAAAAACACCATATATTTT.

This rearrangement joins TRBV4-3 to TRBJ2-1; 8 bases are a match to TRBD1. Germline V lookup: CDR1 LGHNA, CDR2 YSLEER. Trimming took 4 bases from V and 3 from J; bases not matched to a gene: 8. This CDR3 is 16 amino acids long. The CDR3 here is CASSRGGGTGYNEQFF. The CDR3 nucleotides are TGCGCCAGCAGCCGAGGGGGCGGGACAGGCTACAATGAGCAGTTCTTC.

The chain employs TRBV7-2 and TRBJ2-7, with TRBD2 identical over 7 bases. The length of the CDR3 is 14 residues. The V and J ends lost 5 bases and 1 base, in that order; junction bases with no gene match: 5. CDR1 and CDR2 (germline): SGHTA, FQGNSA. The CDR3 DNA is TGTGCCAGCAGCCCCACTAGCGCGTCCTACGAGCAGTACTTC. Protein product: CASSPTSASYEQYF.

This clone was picked up a small number of times. The chain joins TRBV4-1 to TRBJ2-1; 9 bases are shared with TRBD2. CDR1 is MGHRA, CDR2 YSYEKL, per germline. The V gene end was trimmed by 4 bases and the J gene end by 4 bases; junction bases not matched to a gene: 8. The CDR3 length is 16 residues. The CDR3 protein is CASSLLAGVEYNEQFF. CDR3 bases: TGCGCCAGCAGCCTCTTAGCGGGAGTAGAGTACAATGAGCAGTTCTTC.

V usage is TRBV5-6 and J usage is TRBJ1-5, with TRBD1 identical over 8 bases. With 2 bases clipped from V and 6 bases from J, the junction kept 4 bases outside the gene matches. Germline V gene lookup returns CDR1 SGHDT and CDR2 YYEEEE. The CDR3 covers 14 residues. Here the CDR3 DNA reads TGTGCCAGCAGCTTAAGACAGGGGTTTCAGCCCCAGCATTTT. It translates to CASSLRQGFQPQHF.

The chain uses TRBV19 and TRBJ1-2; a possible D gene is TRBD1 (6 bases). The CDR3 sequence is 15 residues long. V dropped 4 bases and J dropped 2 bases, with 14 bases sitting between them. Germline V gene lookup returns CDR1 LNHDA and CDR2 SQIVND (reference sequence). For the CDR3, the DNA is TGTGCCAGTAGTAATCAGGGGACAATAAACTATGGCTACACCTTC. It translates to CASSNQGTINYGYTF.

Here the CDR3 DNA reads TGCAGTGCTAGACTAGCAGCCGAGCAGTACTTC. This codes for CSARLAAEQYF. The gene calls are TRBV20-1 and TRBJ2-7; a weak D match, TRBD2 (5 bases). In germline, CDR1 is DFQATT, CDR2 SNEGSKA (reference sequence). This CDR3 spans 11 amino acids. V shed 2 bases and J shed 6 bases, with 8 bases lying between them.

Only a few counts were recorded for this clone. The rearrangement uses TRBV7-2 and TRBJ2-2; 8 positions match TRBD2. The germline V gene encodes CDR1 SGHTA and CDR2 FQGNSA. The CDR3 sequence is 18 residues long. The junction had 11 bases not matched to a gene; V was cut back by 5 bases and J by 0 bases. CDR3 loop: CASSPTGTSKANTGELFF. The CDR3 nucleotides read TGTGCCAGCAGCCCAACCGGGACTAGTAAGGCGAACACCGGGGAGCTGTTTTTT.

This clone was observed a handful of times. The chain has TRBV9 and TRBJ1-1, with D perhaps TRBD1 (6 bases). Germline loops: CDR1 SGDLS, CDR2 YYNGEE. Trimming took off 4 bases at V and 4 bases at J, with 17 bases between the two ends. The CDR3 sequence is 15 residues long. CDR3 sequence: CASSRGSEVGTEAFF. CDR3 coding DNA: TGTGCCAGCAGCAGGGGGTCGGAAGTAGGCACTGAAGCTTTCTTT.

This rearrangement joins TRBV28 to TRBJ2-5; D not certain. CDR1 is MDHEN, CDR2 SYDVKM, per germline. The V end was cut by 7 bases, the J end by 3 bases, with 6 bases between. CDR3 length: 11 residues. CDR3 sequence: CASTSEETQYF. The CDR3 region has the DNA TGTGCCAGCACCTCGGAAGAGACCCAGTACTTC.

This clone has a single count. The chain couples TRBV10-3 to TRBJ1-2; a weak D match, TRBD1 (5 bases). The V and J ends lost 10 bases and 6 bases respectively, with 18 bases between them. Germline CDR1 reads ENHRY; CDR2 reads SYGVKD. The CDR3 spans 13 residues. CDR3 sequence: CATINPPGNGYTF. As DNA, the CDR3 is TGTGCCACCATCAACCCGCCAGGGAATGGCTACACCTTC.

J is TRBJ1-3 and V is TRBV7-9; 10 nucleotides line up with TRBD1. Germline V gene data show CDR1 as SEHNR and CDR2 as FQNEAQ (reference sequence). V trimming: 5 bases; J trimming: 1 base; junction bases outside the gene matches: 11. This CDR3 comprises 18 residues. CDR3 loop: CASSPFSDRGKSGNTIYF. In nucleotides, the CDR3 is TGTGCCAGCAGCCCGTTCTCGGACAGGGGGAAGTCTGGAAACACCATATATTTT.